The clone carrying this T cell receptor beta chain occurred a few times. The target antigen is unknown. These data come from a study of cytomegalovirus exposure and HLA in healthy donors. Findings and limits, study-wide: Later analysis indicated greater clonal expansion among HLA-associated TCR beta chains than among equally common other chains. Cytomegalovirus-associated status was assigned to fewer than 200 TCR beta chains.

Losses at the gene ends were 7 bases for V and 2 bases for J; bases not matched to a gene: 7. CDR3 size: 14 residues. Germline assignment: CDR1 SGHRS and CDR2 YFSETQ. PCR used 60 Vbeta primers and 13 Jbeta primers. Data came from immunoSEQ multiplex PCR; TCRdb stores just in-frame clones and leaves some out. The data contain approximately 150,000 clones, approximately 70% of them singletons. All the people who gave samples were healthy bone marrow donors. This receptor was identified in a woman in her fifties or sixties in good health and CMV-seronegative. Sequencing was performed on PBMCs. The chain couples TRBV5-1 to TRBJ2-7; 9 bases agree with TRBD1. CDR3 sequence (DNA): TGCGCCAGCGCTTCCGGGACAGGGACCTACGAGCAGTACTTC. Its protein is CASASGTGTYEQYF.